These T cell receptor beta chains were read from a single sample in a study of T cell changes during pregnancy in multiple sclerosis. Here immunoSEQ multiplex PCR was the method, and the copy in TCRdb shows in-frame clones only, minus some. The sample has tens of thousands of clones, over 85% seen once; the top ten hold around 0.67%. The input for sequencing was CD4+ T cells from peripheral blood mononuclear cells, taken in the first trimester of pregnancy. Receptors were obtained from a female donor with multiple sclerosis, enrolled in a pregnancy study. The CDR3 runs from the conserved cysteine through the conserved F or W. D genes are given only for firm matches. Part of the rows lack a size; the others show once, few, many or a class for expanded clones.

CDR3 DNA,CDR3 protein,V gene,D gene,J gene,clone size
TGTGCCAGCAGCCTGCGGACAGAATATGGCTACACCTTC,CASSLRTEYGYTF,TRBV7-6,NA,TRBJ1-2,NA
TGTGCCAGCAGCGCACAGGGAGACGCCTACAATGAGCAGTTCTTC,CASSAQGDAYNEQFF,TRBV9,NA,TRBJ2-1,NA
TGTGCCAGCAAGCGAGGGCTTACCTATAATTCACCCCTCCACTTT,CASKRGLTYNSPLHF,TRBV6-5,NA,TRBJ1-6,NA
TGTGCTAGTGGTTGGGATTATTTCCGGGACAGCAACTATGGCTACACCTTC,CASGWDYFRDSNYGYTF,TRBV12-5,TRBD1,TRBJ1-2,NA
TGTGCCAGCAGCCTCCCGGACAGGGGAGGTGGCTACACCTTC,CASSLPDRGGGYTF,TRBV5-6,TRBD1,TRBJ1-2,NA
TGTGCCACCAGCAGAGGGGGGGACTCCTACGAGCAGTACTTC,CATSRGGDSYEQYF,TRBV15,NA,TRBJ2-7,NA
TGTGCCAGCAGTGTCGACAGTCCAGATACGCAGTATTTT,CASSVDSPDTQYF,TRBV2,NA,TRBJ2-3,NA
TGTGCCAGTAGAGAGGCCGGCGCCGGGGAGCTGTTTTTT,CASREAGAGELFF,TRBV19,NA,TRBJ2-2,NA
TGCAGCCTCCGGGAGCCAAGACCACCCCTCCACTTT,CSLREPRPPLHF,TRBV29-1,NA,TRBJ1-6,once
TGTGCCAGCAGCCGCAGGGGGCTCAGTTCACCCCTCCACTTT,CASSRRGLSSPLHF,TRBV2,TRBD1,TRBJ1-6,NA
TGTGCCAGCAGCAGTAGCGGGGGGGCCCGTAATGAGCAGTTCTTC,CASSSSGGARNEQFF,TRBV9,TRBD2,TRBJ2-1,NA
TGTGCCAGTAGTACAAACCCGTCAGCACCAGACGGGGAGACCCAGTACTTC,CASSTNPSAPDGETQYF,TRBV19,NA,TRBJ2-5,NA
TGTGCCAGCGCCCGACAGGGGGGAGATAATTCACCCCTCCACTTT,CASARQGGDNSPLHF,TRBV7-3,TRBD1,TRBJ1-6,once
TGTGCCTGGAGTGTATCCTTCGGACAGGGGAAAAGCTACACCTTC,CAWSVSFGQGKSYTF,TRBV30,TRBD1,TRBJ1-2,NA
TGTGCCAGCAGCTTAACTCGGGGGGATGAGCAGTTCTTC,CASSLTRGDEQFF,TRBV7-3,TRBD2,TRBJ2-1,NA
TGTGCCAGCAGCCCAACAGGGGGAGCTGAAGCTTTCTTT,CASSPTGGAEAFF,TRBV5-8,TRBD1,TRBJ1-1,NA
TGTGCCAGCAGGCAGGGGGCGCGTACCGGGGAGCTGTTTTTT,CASRQGARTGELFF,TRBV7-3,TRBD1,TRBJ2-2,NA
TGTGCCAGCAGTCGTTCTATTTCCTACGAGCAGTACTTC,CASSRSISYEQYF,TRBV6-6,NA,TRBJ2-7,NA
TGCGCCAGCAGCTTGGGAGGTTCGGCCTCCGGGGAGCTGTTTTTT,CASSLGGSASGELFF,TRBV5-1,NA,TRBJ2-2,NA
TGTGCCTGGAGCCACCGGGGAGGTAATGTCTACACCTTC,CAWSHRGGNVYTF,TRBV30,NA,TRBJ1-2,NA
TGTGCCAGCAGCATTACGGGACTAGGAGTCACCGGGGAGCTGTTTTTT,CASSITGLGVTGELFF,TRBV9,TRBD2,TRBJ2-2,NA
TGTGCCAGTTTACTAGCGGGGCGCACAGATACGCAGTATTTT,CASLLAGRTDTQYF,TRBV28,TRBD2,TRBJ2-3,NA
TGTGCCAGCAGGCCAGGACAGGGGGCGAGAAAACTGTTTTTT,CASRPGQGARKLFF,TRBV2,TRBD1,TRBJ1-4,NA
TGTGCAAGTCGCTTAGTCCCAGACAGGCAATATGGGAACACTGAAGCTTTCTTT,CASRLVPDRQYGNTEAFF,TRBV12-2,NA,TRBJ1-1,NA
TGTGCCAGCAGCCGTATCTCAGATACGCAGTATTTT,CASSRISDTQYF,TRBV7-3,NA,TRBJ2-3,NA
TGTGCCAGCAGCTTAGTTAGCGGGGGAAGCACAGATACGCAGTATTTT,CASSLVSGGSTDTQYF,TRBV11-1,TRBD2,TRBJ2-3,NA
TGCGCCAGCAGCCTGATGGGACAGGTCGGGAGTGGCTACACCTTC,CASSLMGQVGSGYTF,TRBV5-1,TRBD1,TRBJ1-2,NA
TGTGCCAGCGGTGACAGCTACTATGGCTACACCTTC,CASGDSYYGYTF,TRBV28,NA,TRBJ1-2,NA
TGCGCCAGCAGCTTTTATTACCAAGAGACCCAGTACTTC,CASSFYYQETQYF,TRBV5-1,NA,TRBJ2-5,NA
TGTGCCAGCAGTCCCCTCTTGACTAGCGGGGGGGCGGGGACGCAGTATTTT,CASSPLLTSGGAGTQYF,TRBV7-6,TRBD2,TRBJ2-3,NA
TGTGCCAGCAGTTACGGGGGGATCGGCTACACCTTC,CASSYGGIGYTF,TRBV6-6,NA,TRBJ1-2,NA
TGCGCCAGCAGCTTGGTTCCCTCGGGGGGGAAGAATGAGCAGTTCTTC,CASSLVPSGGKNEQFF,TRBV5-1,TRBD2,TRBJ2-1,NA
TGTGCCAGCTCCCGATCCGACAGCTATAATCAGCCCCAGCATTTT,CASSRSDSYNQPQHF,TRBV6-1,NA,TRBJ1-5,NA
TGTGCCTGGACCCTCCCGGGGGGCAATCAGCCCCAGCATTTT,CAWTLPGGNQPQHF,TRBV30,NA,TRBJ1-5,once
TGTGCCAGCTCACTACAGGGGTACGAGCAGTACTTC,CASSLQGYEQYF,TRBV18,TRBD1,TRBJ2-7,NA
TGTGCCAGCAGCTCGGGACAGGGGGACCAGCCCCAGCATTTT,CASSSGQGDQPQHF,TRBV7-9,TRBD1,TRBJ1-5,NA
TGTGCCAGCAGCTCATTGAAGAGGACTAGCGGGGTCTTGAGCTCCTACAATGAGCAGTTCTTC,CASSSLKRTSGVLSSYNEQFF,TRBV9,TRBD2,TRBJ2-1,NA
TGTGCCAGCCATGGGCGGGATAATCAGCCCCAGCATTTT,CASHGRDNQPQHF,TRBV6-6,NA,TRBJ1-5,NA
TGTGCCAGCAGTTTTGACAGGTCGGGACCTCAGCCCCAGCATTTT,CASSFDRSGPQPQHF,TRBV28,NA,TRBJ1-5,NA
TGTGCCAGCAGTCCTCAGCGGGGAAGCACAGATACGCAGTATTTT,CASSPQRGSTDTQYF,TRBV2,TRBD2,TRBJ2-3,NA